The T cell receptor beta chain described here comes from a study of blood T cell repertoires in COVID-19. In the study overall: Specimens from acute and convalescent COVID-19 originated in the United States, Italy and Spain. In each case, the material was cDNA or gDNA derived from T cells, B-cell-depleted T cells, or PBMCs.

Germline V gene lookup returns CDR1 KGHSH and CDR2 LQKENI. With 0 bases clipped from V and 5 bases from J, the junction kept 4 bases outside the gene matches. The CDR3 totals 15 residues. Only in-frame clones appear in the TCRdb table, and some are missing; sequencing was by immunoSEQ multiplex PCR. The profile shows 150,000 to 200,000 clones, roughly nine tenths of them singletons. The sequencing input was peripheral blood. This chain connects TRBV18 to TRBJ2-1; 7 nucleotides align to TRBD2. The receptor was isolated from a man in his 70s with active or convalescent COVID-19. This CDR3 reads CASSPPSGRNNEQFF. Here the CDR3 DNA reads TGTGCCAGCTCACCACCTAGCGGGCGGAACAATGAGCAGTTCTTC.